The clone carrying this T cell receptor (beta chain) has only one observation. What it binds is unknown. This sample is drawn from a study of cytomegalovirus exposure and HLA in healthy donors. Study observations and caveats: A missense DCLRE1C variant was associated with V- and J-gene trimming of TCR beta chains in a later analysis, and an independent cohort replicated the association.

Germline loops: CDR1 SNHLY, CDR2 FYNNEI. CDR3 length equals 17 residues. Deletions cut 6 bases from V and 0 bases from J, with 18 bases between. The PCR ran on 60 Vbeta and 13 Jbeta primers. Only in-frame clones appear in the TCRdb table, and some are missing; sequencing was by immunoSEQ multiplex PCR. The data show about 200,000 clones, 80% to 85% seen once. The receptor comes from a woman between 40 and 50 years old in good health and CMV-seronegative. The chain couples TRBV2 to TRBJ2-1; tentatively, D is TRBD2 (5 bases). Sequences were obtained from PBMCs. The CDR3 bases are TGTGCCAGCAGCGAAAGGGCTAGCCTAAGCTCCTACAATGAGCAGTTCTTC. Protein: CASSERASLSSYNEQFF.